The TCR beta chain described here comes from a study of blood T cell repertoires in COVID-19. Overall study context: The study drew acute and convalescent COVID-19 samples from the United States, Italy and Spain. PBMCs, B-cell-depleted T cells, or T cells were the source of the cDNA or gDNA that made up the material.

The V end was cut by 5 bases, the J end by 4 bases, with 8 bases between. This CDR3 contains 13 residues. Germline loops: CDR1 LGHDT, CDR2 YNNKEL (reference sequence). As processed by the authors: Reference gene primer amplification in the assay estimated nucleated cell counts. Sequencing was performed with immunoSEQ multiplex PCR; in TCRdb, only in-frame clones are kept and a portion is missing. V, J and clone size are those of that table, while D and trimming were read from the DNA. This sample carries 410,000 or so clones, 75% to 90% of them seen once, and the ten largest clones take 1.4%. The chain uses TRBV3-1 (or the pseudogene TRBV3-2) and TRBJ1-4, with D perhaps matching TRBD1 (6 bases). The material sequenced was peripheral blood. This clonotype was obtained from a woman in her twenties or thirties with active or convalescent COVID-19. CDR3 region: CASSWTVNEKLFF. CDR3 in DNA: TGTGCCAGCAGCTGGACAGTTAATGAAAAACTGTTTTTT.